This TCR beta chain was obtained from a study of T cell clonotyping in hematopoietic cell transplantation. Study context: Recipients were bled about 28 days pretransplant and at posttransplant days 30, 100, 180.

Generated by immunoSEQ multiplex PCR, the TCRdb table keeps only in-frame clones and is missing some. This table has 11,000 to 15,000 clones, roughly 64% appearing once. Findings and limits, study-wide: Recipient TCR diversity dropped after transplant; expanded clonotypes rose from day 30 to 180. No sorting was done, leaving CD4 and CD8 contributions mixed. Higher Inverse Simpson Index values in graft donor and pretransplant recipient predicted broader posttransplant TCR diversity.

This clone was seen once. The antigen remains unidentified. The CDR3 runs 15 residues. From germline, CDR1 is MGHRA and CDR2 YSYEKL. J lost 6 bases, V lost 2 bases, and 7 bases had no gene match. This clonotype originated in a human donor who either received an allogeneic hematopoietic cell transplant for a myeloid malignancy or was a related donor (not recorded which). Some clones in this sample may be carry-over from other donors' samples. Sequencing was carried out using PBMCs. The chain combines TRBV4-1 with TRBJ2-1; 7 nucleotides match TRBD2. This CDR3 reads CASSQRDYPSNEQFF. The CDR3 DNA reads as TGCGCCAGCAGCCAACGGGACTACCCATCCAATGAGCAGTTCTTC.